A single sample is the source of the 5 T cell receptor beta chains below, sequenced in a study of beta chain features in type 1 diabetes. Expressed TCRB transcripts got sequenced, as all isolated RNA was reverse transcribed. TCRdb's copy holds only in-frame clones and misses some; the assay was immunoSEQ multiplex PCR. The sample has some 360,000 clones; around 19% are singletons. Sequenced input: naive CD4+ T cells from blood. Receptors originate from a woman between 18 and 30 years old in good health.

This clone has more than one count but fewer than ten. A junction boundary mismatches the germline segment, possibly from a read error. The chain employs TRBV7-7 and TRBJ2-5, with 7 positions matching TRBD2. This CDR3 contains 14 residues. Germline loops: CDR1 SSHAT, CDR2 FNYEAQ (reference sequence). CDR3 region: CASSLGELATAQYF. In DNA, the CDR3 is TGTGCTAGCAGCTTAGGAGAACTAGCGACGGCCCAGTACTTC.

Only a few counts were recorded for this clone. The CDR3, as DNA: TGTGCCAGCAGCCCGAACTCCTACGAGCAGTACTTC. It is translated as CASSPNSYEQYF. This chain connects TRBV7-9 to TRBJ2-5; D not certain. The DNA end favors TRBJ2-7, so the J call may be wrong. The CDR3 consists of 12 residues. Germline V CDR1 and CDR2: SEHNR, FQNEAQ (reference sequence).

CDR3 DNA: TGTGCCAGTAGTATAGATAGCGGCCCTACCGGTGAGCAGTTCTTC. As protein: CASSIDSGPTGEQFF. The chain combines TRBV19 with TRBJ2-1, with D possibly being TRBD2 (6 bases). Between the trimmed V and J ends, which lost 0 bases and 9 bases, there was a span of 15 bases. The germline CDR1 and CDR2 sequences are LNHDA and SQIVND (reference sequence). This CDR3 region has 15 residues.

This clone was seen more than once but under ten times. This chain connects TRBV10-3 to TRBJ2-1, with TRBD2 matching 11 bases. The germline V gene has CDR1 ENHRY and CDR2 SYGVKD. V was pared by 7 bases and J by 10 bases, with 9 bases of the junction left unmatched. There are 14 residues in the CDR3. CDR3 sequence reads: CAIKTSGTGEEQFF. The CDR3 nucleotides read TGTGCCATCAAGACTAGCGGGACGGGTGAGGAGCAGTTCTTC.

This CDR3 is CAWQTSGASYEQYF. The CDR3 region has the DNA TGTGCCTGGCAGACTAGCGGGGCCTCCTACGAGCAGTACTTC. This chain joins TRBV30 and TRBJ2-7, with 11 bases that match TRBD2. CDR3 length equals 14 residues. V was clipped by 5 bases and J by 0 bases; unmatched bases: 3. Per the germline V gene, CDR1 is GTSNPN and CDR2 is SVGIG (reference sequence).